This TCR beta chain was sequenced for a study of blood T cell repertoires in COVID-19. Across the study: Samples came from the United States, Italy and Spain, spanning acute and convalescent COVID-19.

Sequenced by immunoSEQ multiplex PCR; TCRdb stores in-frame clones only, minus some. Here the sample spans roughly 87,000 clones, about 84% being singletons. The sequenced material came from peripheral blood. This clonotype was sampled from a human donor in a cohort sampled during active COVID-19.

In DNA, the CDR3 is TGTGCCAGCAGCTTACCGGGACAGGGACGCGAGCAGTACTTC. This translates into CASSLPGQGREQYF. The V call is TRBV7-9, the J call TRBJ2-7; 9 nucleotides line up with TRBD1. CDR3 length equals 14 residues. Germline trimming cut 2 bases from V and 6 bases from J; bases unmatched to any gene: 5. Looked up from germline, CDR1 is SEHNR and CDR2 is FQNEAQ (reference sequence).